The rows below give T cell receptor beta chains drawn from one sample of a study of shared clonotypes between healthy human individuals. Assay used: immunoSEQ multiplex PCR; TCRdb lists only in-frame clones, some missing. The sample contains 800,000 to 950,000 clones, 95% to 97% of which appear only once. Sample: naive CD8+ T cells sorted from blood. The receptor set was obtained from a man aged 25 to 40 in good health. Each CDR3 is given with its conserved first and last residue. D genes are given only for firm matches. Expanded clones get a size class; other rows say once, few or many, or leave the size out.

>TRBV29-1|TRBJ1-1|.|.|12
CSVRRENTEAFF
TGCAGCGTCCGGAGGGAGAACACTGAAGCTTTCTTT
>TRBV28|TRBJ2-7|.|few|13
CASRRDGSYEQYF
TGTGCCAGCAGACGGGACGGCTCCTACGAGCAGTACTTC
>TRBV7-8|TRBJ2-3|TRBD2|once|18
CASSLLGTSGRDTDTQYF
TGTGCCAGCAGCTTACTCGGGACTAGCGGGAGAGACACAGATACGCAGTATTTT
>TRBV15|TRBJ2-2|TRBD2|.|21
CATSRDISSGSTPPNTGELFF
TGTGCCACCAGCAGAGATATTTCTAGCGGGAGTACCCCACCTAACACCGGGGAGCTGTTTTTT
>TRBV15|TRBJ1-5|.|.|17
CATSREYATLDYQPQHF
TGTGCCACCAGCAGAGAGTACGCGACCCTAGACTATCAGCCCCAGCATTTT
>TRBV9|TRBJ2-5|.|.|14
CASSGGALGETQYF
TGTGCCAGCAGCGGGGGCGCCCTAGGCGAGACCCAGTACTTC
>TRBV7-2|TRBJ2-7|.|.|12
CASSFDAAEQYF
TGTGCCAGCAGCTTTGACGCGGCGGAGCAGTACTTC
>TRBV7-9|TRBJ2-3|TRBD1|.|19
CASRAGTGTGRTSTDTQYF
TGTGCCAGCAGGGCCGGGACAGGGACTGGAAGGACTAGCACAGATACGCAGTATTTT
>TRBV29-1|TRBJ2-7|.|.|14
CSVEADRTPYEQYF
TGCAGCGTTGAAGCGGACCGGACCCCATACGAGCAGTACTTC
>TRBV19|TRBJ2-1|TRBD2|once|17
CASSKGGLAGALNEQFF
TGTGCCAGTAGTAAAGGGGGGCTAGCGGGAGCTCTCAATGAGCAGTTCTTC
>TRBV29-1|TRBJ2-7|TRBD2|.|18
CSVEDIDWTSGTSYEQYF
TGCAGCGTTGAAGATATCGATTGGACTAGCGGGACCTCCTACGAGCAGTACTTC
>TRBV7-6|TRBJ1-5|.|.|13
CASSAQGNQPQHF
TGTGCCAGCAGCGCACAGGGCAATCAGCCCCAGCATTTT
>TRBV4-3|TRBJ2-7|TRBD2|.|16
CASSQGTSGSSYEQYF
TGCGCCAGCAGCCAGGGGACTAGCGGATCCTCCTACGAGCAGTACTTC
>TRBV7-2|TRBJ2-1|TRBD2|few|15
CASSEWTSGDNEQFF
TGTGCCAGCAGCGAATGGACTAGCGGTGACAATGAGCAGTTCTTC
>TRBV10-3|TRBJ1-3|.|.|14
CAISEGSSGNTIYF
TGTGCCATCAGTGAGGGATCTTCTGGAAACACCATATATTTT
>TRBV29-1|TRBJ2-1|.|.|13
CSVEEDTRNEQFF
TGCAGCGTTGAAGAGGACACCCGCAATGAGCAGTTCTTC
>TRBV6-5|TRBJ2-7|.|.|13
CAATASGSNEQYF
TGTGCCGCCACGGCGTCGGGATCCAACGAGCAGTACTTC
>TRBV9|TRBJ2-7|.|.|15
CASSVGVGDGNEQYF
TGTGCCAGCAGCGTAGGGGTAGGGGATGGCAACGAGCAGTACTTC
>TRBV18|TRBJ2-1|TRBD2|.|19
CASSLTGTSGSGSYNEQFF
TGTGCCAGCTCACTCACCGGGACTAGCGGGAGCGGCTCCTACAATGAGCAGTTCTTC
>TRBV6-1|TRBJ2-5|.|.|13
CATTMWTQETQYF
TGTGCCACTACTATGTGGACCCAAGAGACCCAGTACTTC
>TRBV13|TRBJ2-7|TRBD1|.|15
CASSLAGTGWYEQYF
TGTGCCAGCAGCTTAGCGGGGACAGGGTGGTACGAGCAGTACTTC
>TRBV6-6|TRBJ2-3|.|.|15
CASSYSWETTDTQYF
TGTGCCAGCAGTTACTCGTGGGAGACTACAGATACGCAGTATTTT
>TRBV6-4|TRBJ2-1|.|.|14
CASSVRGNDNEQFF
TGTGCCAGCAGTGTCCGGGGTAACGACAATGAGCAGTTCTTC
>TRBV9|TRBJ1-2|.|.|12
CASSVGVYGYTF
TGTGCCAGCAGCGTAGGAGTCTATGGCTACACCTTC
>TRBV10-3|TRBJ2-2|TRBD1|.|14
CAIKDRGPTGELFF
TGTGCCATCAAGGACAGGGGTCCGACCGGGGAGCTGTTTTTT
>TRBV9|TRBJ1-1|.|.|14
CASSVYGKNTEAFF
TGTGCCAGCAGCGTATATGGGAAAAACACTGAAGCTTTCTTT
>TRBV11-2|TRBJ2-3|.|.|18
CASSLLRRTRTSTDTQYF
TGTGCCAGCAGCCTCTTGAGAAGGACGAGGACTAGCACAGATACGCAGTATTTT
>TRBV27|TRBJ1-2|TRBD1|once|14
CASTLTGPNYGYTF
TGTGCCAGCACTCTGACAGGGCCCAACTATGGCTACACCTTC
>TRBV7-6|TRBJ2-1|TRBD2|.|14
CASSLKRDWDEQFF
TGTGCCAGCAGCTTAAAGCGGGATTGGGATGAGCAGTTCTTC
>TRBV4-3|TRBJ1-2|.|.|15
CASSQDRTGNYGYTF
TGCGCCAGCAGCCAAGATCGGACCGGTAACTATGGCTACACCTTC
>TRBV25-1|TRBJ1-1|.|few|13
CASSEGGQMGAFF
TGTGCCAGCAGTGAAGGTGGGCAGATGGGGGCTTTCTTT
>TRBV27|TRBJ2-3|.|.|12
CASSLTGDTQYF
TGTGCCAGCAGTTTAACCGGAGATACGCAGTATTTT
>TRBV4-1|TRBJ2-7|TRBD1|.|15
CASSHGTVMRYEQYF
TGCGCCAGCAGCCACGGGACAGTAATGCGCTACGAGCAGTACTTC
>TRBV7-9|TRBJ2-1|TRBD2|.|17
CASSLPSGTSGLGEQFF
TGTGCCAGCAGCCTGCCCTCCGGGACTAGCGGCCTCGGGGAGCAGTTCTTC
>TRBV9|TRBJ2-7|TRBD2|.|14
CASSASGSLDEQYF
TGTGCCAGCAGCGCTAGCGGGAGCCTCGACGAGCAGTACTTC
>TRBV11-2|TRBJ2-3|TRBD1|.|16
CASLLGKGANTDTQYF
TGTGCCAGCCTCCTGGGGAAGGGGGCCAACACAGATACGCAGTATTTT
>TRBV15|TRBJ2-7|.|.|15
CATSRQGRHRDEQYF
TGTGCCACCAGCCGGCAAGGGCGGCATAGGGACGAGCAGTACTTC
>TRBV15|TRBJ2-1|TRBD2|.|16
CATSSRREGPYNEQFF
TGTGCCACCAGCAGTAGGCGGGAGGGCCCCTACAATGAGCAGTTCTTC
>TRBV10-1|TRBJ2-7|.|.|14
CASSELGRTYEQYF
TGCGCCAGCAGTGAGTTGGGAAGGACCTACGAGCAGTACTTC
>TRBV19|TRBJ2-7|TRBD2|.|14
CASSIWEGPSEQYF
TGTGCCAGTAGTATTTGGGAGGGCCCCTCCGAGCAGTACTTC
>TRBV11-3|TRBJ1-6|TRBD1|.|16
CASSPGQGRYNSPLHF
TGTGCCAGCAGCCCAGGACAGGGGCGGTATAATTCACCCCTCCACTTT
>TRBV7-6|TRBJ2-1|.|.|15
CASSPLSGTYNEQFF
TGTGCCAGCAGCCCTTTATCCGGGACTTACAATGAGCAGTTCTTC
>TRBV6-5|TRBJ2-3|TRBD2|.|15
CASSRLAGSTDTQYF
TGTGCCAGCAGCCGACTAGCGGGTTCCACAGATACGCAGTATTTT
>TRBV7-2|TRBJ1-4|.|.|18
CASSLSKAWITTNEKLFF
TGTGCCAGCAGCTTAAGTAAAGCCTGGATCACAACTAATGAAAAACTGTTTTTT
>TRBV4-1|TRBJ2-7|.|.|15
CASSQGTVLSSQQYF
TGCGCCAGCAGCCAAGGGACAGTCCTTTCTAGCCAGCAGTACTTC
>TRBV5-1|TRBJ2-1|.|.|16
CASSLEALGAHNEQFF
TGCGCCAGCAGCTTGGAGGCCTTAGGGGCCCACAATGAGCAGTTCTTC
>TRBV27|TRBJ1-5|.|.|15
CASSFTGYSNQPQHF
TGTGCCAGCAGTTTCACGGGCTATAGCAATCAGCCCCAGCATTTT
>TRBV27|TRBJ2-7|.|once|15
CASSSSAGPSYEQYF
TGTGCCAGCAGTTCTTCAGCGGGCCCATCCTACGAGCAGTACTTC
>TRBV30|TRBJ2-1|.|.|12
CAWSPSYNEQFF
TGTGCCTGGAGTCCGTCCTACAATGAGCAGTTCTTC
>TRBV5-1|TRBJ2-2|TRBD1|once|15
CASSLQTGLGGELFF
TGCGCCAGCAGCTTACAGACAGGGTTGGGCGGGGAGCTGTTTTTT
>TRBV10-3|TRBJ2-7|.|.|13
CAISESMNDEQYF
TGTGCCATCAGTGAGTCTATGAATGACGAGCAGTACTTC
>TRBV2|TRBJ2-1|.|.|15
CASSDLAASYNEQFF
TGTGCCAGCAGTGACTTGGCGGCCTCCTACAATGAGCAGTTCTTC